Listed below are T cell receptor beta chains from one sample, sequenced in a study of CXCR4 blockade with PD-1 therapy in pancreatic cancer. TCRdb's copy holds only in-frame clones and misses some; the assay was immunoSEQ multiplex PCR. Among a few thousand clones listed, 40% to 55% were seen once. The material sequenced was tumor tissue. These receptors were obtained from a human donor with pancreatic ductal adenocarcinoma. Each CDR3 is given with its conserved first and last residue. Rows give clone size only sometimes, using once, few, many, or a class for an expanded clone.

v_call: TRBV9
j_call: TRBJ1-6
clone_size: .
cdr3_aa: CASSATGTVLNSPLHF

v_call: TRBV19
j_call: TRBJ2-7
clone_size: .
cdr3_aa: CASSTKTGGLGEQYF

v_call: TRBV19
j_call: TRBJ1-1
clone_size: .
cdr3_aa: CASSLQVAGTEAFF

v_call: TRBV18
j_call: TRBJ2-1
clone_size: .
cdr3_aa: CASSPSGDGGFF

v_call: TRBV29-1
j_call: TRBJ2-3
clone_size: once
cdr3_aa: CSVEGGSHTDTQYF

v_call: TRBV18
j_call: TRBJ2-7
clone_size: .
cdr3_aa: CASSADSSNEQYF

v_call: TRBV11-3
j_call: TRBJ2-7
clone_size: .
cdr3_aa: CASSLETGLRYEQYF

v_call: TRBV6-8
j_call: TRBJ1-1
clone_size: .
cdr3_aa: CASSYSANTEAFF

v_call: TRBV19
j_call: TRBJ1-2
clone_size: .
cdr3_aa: CASSIERGSYGYTF

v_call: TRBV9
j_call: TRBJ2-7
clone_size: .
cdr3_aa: CASSDRGVYEQYF